This entry lists 24 T cell receptor beta chains sequenced from one sample in a study of CD8 T cells in Susac syndrome. It was with random hexamers that 0.5 to 1 ug RNA was reverse transcribed. MiXCR, run by TCRdb on the immunoSEQ multiplex PCR reads, gives a single entry per CDR3 protein. The sample consists of some 450,000 distinct CDR3 sequences, 85% to 90% of them appearing once. The sample taken for sequencing was CD8+ T cells from PBMCs. Receptors originate from a human donor with multiple sclerosis.

The genes are TRBV27 and TRBJ2-5; D not certain. The CDR3 is 14 amino acids. Germline V gene data show CDR1 as MNHEY and CDR2 as SMNVEV (reference sequence). Trimming stripped 5 bases from V and 1 base from J, with 11 bases between. This chain's CDR3 is CASSPAVAQETQYF. The CDR3 DNA reads TGTGCCAGCAGTCCGGCGGTTGCCCAAGAGACCCAGTACTTC.

The chain links TRBV27 to TRBJ2-1; D ambiguous. This CDR3 spans 15 amino acids. CDR1 and CDR2 from the germline V gene are MNHEY and SMNVEV (reference sequence). V lost 0 bases and J 0 bases, leaving 6 bases between the germline ends. CDR3 in DNA: TGTGCCAGCAGTTTATCGGGGAACTCCTACAATGAGCAGTTCTTC. The encoded protein is CASSLSGNSYNEQFF.

The chain carries TRBV29-1 and TRBJ2-2, with 7 nucleotides matching TRBD1. Germline loops: CDR1 SQVTM, CDR2 ANQGSEA. J was trimmed by 6 bases and V by 4 bases; bases with no gene match: 5. The CDR3 has 13 amino acids. The CDR3 sequence is CSVGNRGSGELFF. The CDR3 DNA reads as TGCAGCGTTGGAAACAGGGGATCCGGGGAGCTGTTTTTT.

V gene TRBV25-1 combines with J gene TRBJ2-1; no reliable D call. V lost 2 bases and J 6 bases, leaving 11 bases between the germline ends. This CDR3 contains 14 residues. Germline V gives CDR1 MGHDK, CDR2 SYGVNS. The CDR3 region is CASSEISFGNEQFF. The CDR3 DNA reads as TGTGCCAGCAGTGAAATTAGCTTCGGCAATGAGCAGTTCTTC.

The V and J genes are TRBV12-3 or TRBV12-4 and TRBJ2-7; 8 bases are shared with TRBD1. The CDR3 spans 14 residues. With V trimmed by 7 bases and J by 4 bases, 9 bases remained unmatched. This CDR3 is CASNLGQGAYEQYF. For the CDR3, the DNA is TGTGCCAGCAACCTTGGGCAGGGGGCATACGAGCAGTACTTC.

This clonotype was found a few times. The rearrangement uses TRBV20-1 and TRBJ2-7, with D possibly being TRBD2 (5 bases). The CDR3 is 11 amino acids. CDR1 and CDR2 (germline): DFQATT, SNEGSKA (reference sequence). V lost 1 base and J 4 bases, leaving 5 bases between the germline ends. DNA of the CDR3: TGCAGTGCTAGAGCGGGGTACGAGCAGTACTTC. This encodes CSARAGYEQYF.

This rearrangement joins TRBV4-1 to TRBJ2-1; 11 nucleotides align to TRBD1. With 5 bases clipped from V and 7 bases from J, the junction kept 7 bases outside the gene matches. The CDR3 is 15 amino acids. The V gene's germline CDR1 is MGHRA and CDR2 YSYEKL. The CDR3 region has the DNA TGCGCCAGCAGCGTCTCCGGGACAGGGGGGAATGAGCAGTTCTTC. Translated: CASSVSGTGGNEQFF.

The V gene is TRBV4-1, the J gene TRBJ2-7; D possibly corresponds to TRBD1 (6 bases). Germline values: CDR1 MGHRA, CDR2 YSYEKL. The CDR3 covers 13 residues. V was cut by 6 bases and J by 3 bases, with 12 bases left in between. The CDR3 nucleotides are TGCGCCAGCAGACAGCTAGGGGGCTACGAGCAGTACTTC. It encodes CASRQLGGYEQYF.

The CDR3 loop reads CASIKDEENTGELFF. The CDR3 DNA reads as TGTGCCAGTATTAAGGACGAGGAGAACACCGGGGAGCTGTTTTTT. This chain joins TRBV19 and TRBJ2-2; the D is unclear. Germline CDR1 and CDR2: LNHDA and SQIVND (reference sequence). The CDR3 consists of 15 residues. Trimming shortened V by 7 bases and J by 1 base, and 13 bases separated the two germline ends.

The rearrangement joins TRBV20-1 to TRBJ2-1; no reliable D call. The CDR3 runs 13 residues. The germline gives CDR1 DFQATT, CDR2 SNEGSKA (reference sequence). The germline V and J ends were trimmed by 0 bases and 7 bases, with 10 bases remaining between them. The CDR3 nucleotides read TGCAGTGCTAGAGATCCCAGTACGAATGAGCAGTTCTTC. It translates to CSARDPSTNEQFF.

The rearrangement joins TRBV11-2 to TRBJ2-4, with 9 bases fitting TRBD2. Germline V lookup: CDR1 SGHAT, CDR2 FQNNGV. With V trimmed by 5 bases and J by 1 base, 6 bases remained unmatched. The CDR3 consists of 16 residues. The CDR3 coding sequence is TGTGCCAGCAGCGAGGCTAGCGGGACGGCCAAAAACATTCAGTACTTC. Its translation: CASSEASGTAKNIQYF.

The V call is TRBV3-1, the J call TRBJ2-2, with 9 bases lining up with TRBD1. This CDR3 spans 16 amino acids. In germline, CDR1 is LGHDT, CDR2 YNNKEL (reference sequence). The V gene end was trimmed by 8 bases and the J gene end by 1 base; junction bases not matched to a gene: 8. CDR3 sequence reads: CASGGQGSRNTGELFF. CDR3 DNA: TGTGCCAGCGGAGGACAGGGGTCAAGGAACACCGGGGAGCTGTTTTTT.

The J gene is TRBJ2-1, the V gene TRBV20-1; D remains unclear. Germline V gives CDR1 DFQATT, CDR2 SNEGSKA (reference sequence). Trimming left V 6 bases short and J 0 bases short, with 18 bases between. This CDR3 contains 16 residues. In DNA, the CDR3 is TGCAGTGCCCCAAGGAGAAGCGAGACCTCCTACAATGAGCAGTTCTTC. Its protein is CSAPRRSETSYNEQFF.

This chain joins TRBV11-2 and TRBJ1-5; no firm D call. V gave up 3 bases and J gave up 4 bases, with 13 bases separating them. CDR1 and CDR2 (germline): SGHAT, FQNNGV. The CDR3 length is 15 residues. CDR3 sequence (DNA): TGTGCCAGCAGCTTGGGCTTATGGCAAAATCAGCCCCAGCATTTT. Residues: CASSLGLWQNQPQHF.

The rearrangement links TRBV19 to TRBJ2-1, with TRBD2 matching over 14 bases. The CDR3 runs 17 residues. Germline CDR1 reads LNHDA; CDR2 reads SQIVND (reference sequence). V lost 4 bases and J lost 6; bases outside the gene matches: 8. CDR3 protein: CASSTPPTSGGGNEQFF. Here the CDR3 DNA reads TGTGCCAGTAGTACACCCCCGACTAGCGGGGGGGGCAATGAGCAGTTCTTC.

This chain connects TRBV20-1 to TRBJ2-7; TRBD1 aligns across 11 bases. The CDR3 is made up of 15 amino acids. Germline V CDR1 and CDR2: DFQATT, SNEGSKA (reference sequence). V lost 6 bases and J lost 0; bases outside the gene matches: 7. The CDR3 DNA reads TGCAGTGCAACATCAGGGACAGGGGGCTCCTACGAGCAGTACTTC. Protein sequence: CSATSGTGGSYEQYF.

The chain couples TRBV6-5 to TRBJ2-1; 7 bases are shared with TRBD1. The CDR3 is 13 amino acids. In germline, CDR1 is MNHEY, CDR2 SVGAGI. The junction had 7 bases not matched to a gene; V was cut back by 9 bases and J by 5 bases. The chain's CDR3 is CASTYRGHNEQFF. As DNA, the CDR3 is TGTGCCAGTACGTACAGGGGTCACAATGAGCAGTTCTTC.

The V and J genes are TRBV10-3 and TRBJ2-6, with D possibly TRBD2 on 5 matching bases. Germline V gene lookup returns CDR1 ENHRY and CDR2 SYGVKD. The V end lost 7 bases, the J end lost 4 bases, and 8 bases lay between the germline ends. CDR3 length: 13 amino acids. This chain's CDR3 is CAITSPGANVLTF. In DNA form, the CDR3 reads TGTGCCATCACTAGCCCCGGGGCCAACGTCCTGACTTTC.

This chain joins TRBV7-6 and TRBJ2-2; 13 nucleotides align to TRBD2. CDR1 and CDR2 from the germline V gene are SGHVS and FNYEAQ. The CDR3 is made up of 21 amino acids. J lost 0 bases, V lost 3 bases, and 13 bases had no gene match. This CDR3 reads CASSFKRGGTSGEANTGELFF. The CDR3 DNA follows: TGTGCCAGCAGCTTCAAAAGAGGCGGGACTAGCGGGGAAGCGAACACCGGGGAGCTGTTTTTT.

V is TRBV12-3 or TRBV12-4 and J is TRBJ2-5; D is ambiguous. Deletions cut 2 bases from V and 0 bases from J, with 10 bases between. The CDR3 has 15 amino acids. The CDR3 is CASSLMVRYQETQYF. CDR3 in DNA: TGTGCCAGCAGTTTAATGGTCAGATACCAAGAGACCCAGTACTTC.

This rearrangement joins TRBV6-5 to TRBJ2-7, with D perhaps TRBD2 (5 bases). Trimming cost V 7 bases and J 5 bases, with 24 bases left between them. The CDR3 runs to 16 residues. Per germline, CDR1 MNHEY and CDR2 SVGAGI. The CDR3 DNA is TGTGCCAGCATTTGGACCGGGGAGAAATTTGGTAACGAGCAGTACTTC. Its translation is CASIWTGEKFGNEQYF.

This clonotype is a singleton in its sample. The chain links TRBV18 to TRBJ2-7; 7 bases map to TRBD1. V was clipped by 1 base and J by 7 bases; unmatched bases: 13. The CDR3 is made up of 16 amino acids. Germline CDR1 and CDR2: KGHSH and LQKENI. This chain's CDR3 is CASSPLLGQALKEQYF. The CDR3 nucleotides read TGTGCCAGCTCACCACTTCTTGGACAGGCCCTAAAAGAGCAGTACTTC.

This sequence joins TRBV30 and TRBJ2-7; D not certain. The CDR3 has 13 amino acids. V lost 0 bases, J lost 0 bases, and 6 bases lay in between. Germline CDR1 reads GTSNPN; CDR2 reads SVGIG (reference sequence). Here the CDR3 DNA reads TGTGCCTGGAGTGTAGCCAACTCCTACGAGCAGTACTTC. Its protein is CAWSVANSYEQYF.

J is TRBJ2-5 and V is TRBV5-1; D remains unclear. The CDR3 has 15 amino acids. Germline CDR1 reads SGHRS; CDR2 reads YFSETQ. Trimming removed 4 bases at V and 0 bases at J, with 13 bases between. The CDR3 loop reads CASSPAIPYQETQYF. CDR3 coding DNA: TGCGCCAGCAGCCCGGCTATCCCGTACCAAGAGACCCAGTACTTC.